Listed here are 18 T cell receptor beta chains from one sample, sequenced in a study of blood T cell repertoires in COVID-19. Some clones are missing from TCRdb's copy, which holds only in-frame ones; the method was immunoSEQ multiplex PCR. The sample holds approximately 340,000 clones; around 82% are singletons and the top ten take almost 3%. The sample taken for sequencing was peripheral blood. The receptors come from a man between 25 and 39 years old with active or convalescent COVID-19.

The chain carries TRBV30 and TRBJ2-1; 9 nucleotides line up with TRBD2. After removal of 3 bases from V and 2 bases from J, the junction contained 2 bases not matched to a gene. Germline loops: CDR1 GTSNPN, CDR2 SVGIG (reference sequence). The CDR3 covers 14 residues. CDR3 loop: CAWRLAGAYNEQFF. DNA for the CDR3: TGTGCCTGGAGATTAGCGGGAGCCTACAATGAGCAGTTCTTC.

The rearrangement uses TRBV27 and TRBJ1-5, with D hard to call. CDR3 length equals 13 residues. V was trimmed by 1 base and J by 6 bases, leaving 7 bases between them. CDR1 and CDR2 (germline): MNHEY, SMNVEV (reference sequence). The CDR3 bases are TGTGCCAGCAGTTTATGGTTCGGTCAGCCCCAGCATTTT. It translates to CASSLWFGQPQHF.

The chain couples TRBV6-5 to TRBJ2-2; 8 bases agree with TRBD1. Per germline, CDR1 MNHEY and CDR2 SVGAGI. The CDR3 has 15 amino acids. V was pared by 8 bases and J by 1 base, with 6 bases of the junction left unmatched. The CDR3 DNA follows: TGTGCCAGCCTCCGGGGGACAGGGAACACCGGGGAGCTGTTTTTT. This encodes CASLRGTGNTGELFF.

V and J are TRBV9 and TRBJ2-7; 9 nucleotides line up with TRBD2. V shed 2 bases and J 2 bases; nucleotides not matched to a gene: 11. This CDR3 is 17 amino acids long. CDR1 is SGDLS and CDR2 is YYNGEE in the germline V gene. CDR3 residues: CASSVLPSGEEAYEQYF. The CDR3 DNA sequence: TGTGCCAGCAGCGTTCTCCCTAGCGGGGAAGAGGCCTACGAGCAGTACTTC. Full variable domain (remainder filled in from reference TRBV9 and TRBJ2-7): DSGVTQTPKHLITATGQRVTLRCSPRSGDLSVYWYQQSLDQGLQFLIQYYNGEERAKGNILERFSAQQFPDLHSELNLSSLELGDSALYFCASSVLPSGEEAYEQYFGPGTRLTVT.

The rearrangement links TRBV19 to TRBJ2-7; the match to TRBD1 covers 7 bases. Losses at the gene ends were 1 base for V and 1 base for J; bases not matched to a gene: 1. The germline V gene has CDR1 LNHDA and CDR2 SQIVND (reference sequence). This CDR3 contains 14 residues. The CDR3 spells CASSIGGQSYEQYF. The CDR3 coding sequence is TGTGCCAGTAGTATAGGGGGACAGTCCTACGAGCAGTACTTC.

The chain combines TRBV18 with TRBJ2-7; possible D gene TRBD2, 5 bases. This CDR3 is 14 amino acids long. Germline values: CDR1 KGHSH, CDR2 LQKENI. V lost 4 bases to trimming and J lost 3 bases, with 13 bases between them. The CDR3 sequence: CASSRVSEGYEQYF. The DNA for the CDR3 is TGTGCCAGCTCACGTGTCTCCGAGGGCTACGAGCAGTACTTC.

The genes are TRBV5-6 and TRBJ1-2; D might be TRBD1 (6 bases). The V gene lost 2 bases and the J gene lost 4 bases, with 12 bases spanning the gap. CDR3 length: 14 amino acids. CDR1 is SGHDT and CDR2 is YYEEEE in the germline V gene. CDR3 sequence reads: CASSFAQGSYGYTF. In nucleotides, the CDR3 is TGTGCCAGCAGCTTCGCGCAGGGGAGCTATGGCTACACCTTC. Full variable domain (outside the CDR3, taken from reference TRBV5-6 and TRBJ1-2): DAGVTQSPTHLIKTRGQQVTLRCSPKSGHDTVSWYQQALGQGPQFIFQYYEEEERQRGNFPDRFSGHQFPNYSSELNVNALLLGDSALYLCASSFAQGSYGYTFGSGTRLTVV.

The chain is built from TRBV10-3 and TRBJ1-3; D may be TRBD1 (5 bases). The CDR3 is 15 amino acids. V dropped 10 bases and J dropped 6 bases, with 22 bases sitting between them. The V gene's germline CDR1 is ENHRY and CDR2 SYGVKD. CDR3 in amino acids: CATYPGGASSNTIYF. The CDR3 nucleotides read TGTGCCACATACCCCGGAGGGGCGTCCTCAAACACCATATATTTT.

The rearrangement links TRBV5-6 to TRBJ1-5; 7 bases line up with TRBD1. The V segment lost 0 bases and the J segment 5 bases; nucleotides outside the gene matches: 2. CDR3 size: 14 residues. Germline CDR1 and CDR2: SGHDT and YYEEEE. The CDR3 region has the DNA TGTGCCAGCAGCTTGGGACAGGGATATCAGCCCCAGCATTTT. Amino acid sequence: CASSLGQGYQPQHF.

The chain uses TRBV29-1 and TRBJ1-4, with TRBD1 matching over 8 bases. Germline CDR1 is SQVTM and CDR2 is ANQGSEA. The length of the CDR3 is 13 residues. With V trimmed by 6 bases and J by 5 bases, 5 bases remained unmatched. The CDR3 region is CSVAGTGNEKLFF. The CDR3, as DNA: TGCAGCGTCGCCGGGACAGGAAATGAAAAACTGTTTTTT.

This clone came up a few times. The V gene is TRBV7-3, the J gene TRBJ2-1; 8 positions agree with TRBD2. V was clipped by 5 bases and J by 5 bases; unmatched bases: 5. The germline gives CDR1 SGHTA, CDR2 FQGTGA. The CDR3 extends over 14 amino acids. CDR3 region: CASSRGGVNNEQFF. The CDR3 nucleotides read TGTGCCAGCAGCCGGGGGGGCGTTAACAATGAGCAGTTCTTC.

The chain combines TRBV4-1 with TRBJ1-2; D might be TRBD1 (5 bases). CDR1 and CDR2 (germline): MGHRA, YSYEKL. Trimming pared 1 base from V and 0 bases from J, leaving 6 bases between. This CDR3 region has 14 residues. The CDR3, as DNA: TGCGCCAGCAGCCAAGGCAGGGCTAACTATGGCTACACCTTC. Its translation is CASSQGRANYGYTF.

The gene calls are TRBV7-3 and TRBJ2-2; 13 positions match TRBD2. V shed 5 bases and J 6 bases; nucleotides not matched to a gene: 3. This CDR3 has 15 residues. Germline CDR1 SGHTA, CDR2 FQGTGA. CDR3 DNA: TGTGCCAGCAGCACTAGCGGGGGGGCCGCCGGGGAGCTGTTTTTT. It specifies CASSTSGGAAGELFF.

The chain links TRBV7-2 to TRBJ2-3; TRBD2 matches 14 bases. This CDR3 region has 17 residues. Trimming took 5 bases from V and 2 from J; bases not matched to a gene: 6. CDR1 is SGHTA, CDR2 FQGNSA, per germline. CDR3 DNA: TGTGCCAGCAGCCTCTCGACTAGCGGGGGGGCCACAGATACGCAGTATTTT. This codes for CASSLSTSGGATDTQYF.

The rearrangement uses TRBV18 and TRBJ1-5; 10 bases agree with TRBD1. This CDR3 is built from 16 residues. The germline V gene has CDR1 KGHSH and CDR2 LQKENI. V dropped 6 bases and J dropped 6; count of bases not matched to a gene: 11. The CDR3 loop reads CASSSLDRGEGQPQHF. CDR3 sequence (DNA): TGTGCCAGCTCGAGCTTGGACAGGGGGGAGGGTCAGCCCCAGCATTTT.

This chain links TRBV11-2 with TRBJ1-1; tentative D call: TRBD1 (5 bases). The length of the CDR3 is 15 residues. Per germline, CDR1 SGHAT and CDR2 FQNNGV. The V and J ends lost 4 bases and 5 bases respectively, with 17 bases between them. The CDR3 DNA reads as TGTGCCAGCAGCTCTCACCCGACAGTGATGACTGAAGCTTTCTTT. This gives the protein CASSSHPTVMTEAFF.

The V call is TRBV7-7, the J call TRBJ2-1; 9 positions agree with TRBD2. Germline assignment: CDR1 SSHAT and CDR2 FNYEAQ (reference sequence). V lost 1 base and J lost 6; bases outside the gene matches: 7. The CDR3 covers 16 residues. This CDR3 reads CASSLDGGRAPNEQFF. CDR3 DNA sequence: TGTGCCAGCAGCTTAGATGGCGGGAGGGCCCCCAATGAGCAGTTCTTC.

The gene calls are TRBV19 and TRBJ2-5, with TRBD2 matching 11 bases. The trim removed 1 base at V and 4 bases at J, leaving 2 bases unmatched. The CDR3 is made up of 15 amino acids. Germline V gives CDR1 LNHDA, CDR2 SQIVND (reference sequence). The CDR3 bases are TGTGCCAGTAGTATAGTAGCGGGGGGGCCAGAGACCCAGTACTTC. The encoded protein is CASSIVAGGPETQYF.